This note documents a single T cell receptor (beta chain) sequence. Its specificity is not known. The data originate from a study of radiotherapy plus CTLA-4 blockade in lung cancer. Overall study results and limits: In blood, tumor-derived TCR clones expanded after radiotherapy plus ipilimumab.

Profiled with immunoSEQ multiplex PCR; TCRdb holds only in-frame clones, not every one. The sample has about 86,000 clones; around 83% are singletons. V was clipped by 8 bases and J by 5 bases, with 16 bases between them. The CDR3 contains 14 residues. Germline V gene data show CDR1 as MDHEN and CDR2 as SYDVKM. The material was peripheral blood, obtained from a patient treated with radiotherapy plus ipilimumab. The V call is TRBV28, the J call TRBJ2-4; weak D call: TRBD2 (6 bases). The sequence came from a human donor with non-small cell lung cancer who had stable disease on radiotherapy plus ipilimumab. The CDR3 bases are TGTGCCAGCTGCCCCCCCGGGAGAGAAAACATTCAGTACTTC. It specifies CASCPPGRENIQYF.